This paragraph reports one TCR beta chain. This sample stems from a study of Ad26.COV2.S vaccination and SARS-CoV-2 variants. Study-level information: The donor was enrolled in the Ad26.COV2.S arm of the COV1001 trial.

The treatment here: over 15 received Ad26.COV2.S at low or high dose, single or two shots; several received placebo; per-sample allocation not given. Day 63 after the first vaccine or placebo injection was the time point for sampling. Aged 18-55 years, donor was enrolled in Boston in 2020. TCRdb's copy holds only in-frame clones and misses some; the assay was immunoSEQ multiplex PCR. The sample holds about 350,000 clones, 86% seen once. Specimen: peripheral blood, collected in a trial of Ad26.COV2.S vaccine versus placebo. This clonotype was sampled from a person aged 18-60 years who received the Ad26.COV2.S COVID-19 vaccine or a placebo.

CDR3 loop: CASSPWTSGDSTDTQYF. As DNA, the CDR3 is TGTGCCAGCAGCCCCTGGACTAGCGGGGATAGCACAGATACGCAGTATTTT. The chain combines TRBV9 with TRBJ2-3; 12 nucleotides agree with TRBD2. V shed 4 bases and J 0 bases; nucleotides not matched to a gene: 6. This CDR3 has 17 amino acids. Per germline, CDR1 SGDLS and CDR2 YYNGEE.